This T cell receptor beta chain emerged from a study of blood T cell repertoires in COVID-19 (dated by TCRdb to 2018 to 2020). Regarding the study in general: Samples covering the acute and convalescent phases of COVID-19 were provided by collaborators in the United States, Italy and Spain. Sample metadata almost always included a de-identified subject ID, COVID-19 status, age in years and sex. Samples were obtained from the ongoing ImmuneRACE study (first 160 participants) and from approximately 1,200 subjects provided by 6 global collaborators. A freely available public database, intended as a resource for researchers studying the immune response to SARS-CoV-2, is where the repertoires were released. Where available, HLA class I and class II types were obtained from metadata supplied by the sample provider rather than from assay-based typing. Deeply sampled blood TCRbeta repertoires from subjects exposed to, actively infected with, or recovered from COVID-19 were included in the dataset. The material from the prospective study consisted of cDNA or gDNA derived from T cells, B-cell-depleted T cells, or PBMCs. The paper's findings and limits, for the study overall: Clinical and demographic metadata were provided uncurated, with the amount varying by source and participant.

The germline V gene encodes CDR1 SEHNR and CDR2 FQNEAQ (reference sequence). V has 11 bases trimmed and J has 2 bases trimmed; junction bases matching no gene number 8. Including cysteine and phenylalanine, the CDR3 has 14 amino acids. Left in the record is the CDR3 DNA by itself, 42 bases read in frame from the first base. Each collaborating institution followed its own protocols to collect whole blood in K2EDTA tubes. For TCRbeta analysis, collaborator samples were shipped as frozen whole blood, as isolated PBMCs, or as DNA extracted from either sample type. TCRbeta CDR3 regions were amplified from genomic DNA by means of the immunoSEQ Assay, a bias-controlled multiplex PCR. In the paper's pipeline: The number of nucleated cells in each sample was estimated from the amplification of reference gene primers within the assay. To quantify the absolute abundance of each unique TCRbeta CDR3 rearrangement, sequence reads were collapsed and filtered. Productive Simpson clonality was computed per sample as the square root of Simpson's diversity index over productive rearrangements. The table comes from immuneACCESS by way of TCRdb, which keeps in-frame sequences with V and J called. Part of the clones is missing from these tables; in studies checked, under half for an unresolved V gene and the rest for unknown reasons. For V, J and clone size, that table is used; D and trimming come from the DNA. The sample table records 85,000 to 95,000 clones; around 87% of these occur just once. The ten largest clones add up to approximately 8% of the sample.

The sample holds a few counts of this clone. The specificity of this receptor is unknown. Base quality data are lacking; no much larger clone is found one base away. The sample comprised peripheral blood. The chain couples TRBV7-9 to TRBJ2-7, with TRBD2 matching 11 junction bases. The sequence came from a human donor with acute or convalescent COVID-19. The donor label of this sample is uncertain. The CDR3 in this case is CAVTGTSGTYEQYF. The DNA reads as follows: TGTGCCGTCACCGGGACTAGCGGAACCTACGAGCAGTACTTC.